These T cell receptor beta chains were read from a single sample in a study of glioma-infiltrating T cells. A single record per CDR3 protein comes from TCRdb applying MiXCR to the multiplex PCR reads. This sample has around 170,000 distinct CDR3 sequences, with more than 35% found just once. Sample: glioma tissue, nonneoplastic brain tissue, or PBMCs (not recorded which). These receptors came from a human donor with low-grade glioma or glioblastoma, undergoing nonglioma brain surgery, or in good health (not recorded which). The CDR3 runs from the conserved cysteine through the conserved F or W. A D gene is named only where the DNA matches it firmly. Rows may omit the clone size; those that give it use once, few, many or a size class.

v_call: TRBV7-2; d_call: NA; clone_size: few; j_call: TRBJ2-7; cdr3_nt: TGTGCCAGTAACGCAGGGGGGAGCTACGAGCAGTACTTC; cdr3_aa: CASNAGGSYEQYF
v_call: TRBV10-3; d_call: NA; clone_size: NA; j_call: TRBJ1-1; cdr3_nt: TGTGCCATCAGTGCCACAGAAGTTCCCACTGAAGCTTTCTTT; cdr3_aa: CAISATEVPTEAFF
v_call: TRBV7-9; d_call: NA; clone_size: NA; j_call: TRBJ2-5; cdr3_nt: TGTGCCAGCAGCTTAGGGGACTGGGCCCTGAAGACCCAGTACTTC; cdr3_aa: CASSLGDWALKTQYF
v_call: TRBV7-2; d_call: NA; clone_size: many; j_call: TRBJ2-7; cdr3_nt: TGTGCCAGCAGCTTTGAGACTCAGAGCTCCTACGAGCAGTACTTC; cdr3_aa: CASSFETQSSYEQYF
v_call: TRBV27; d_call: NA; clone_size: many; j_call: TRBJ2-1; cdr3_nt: TGTGCCAGCAGTTTATCCGGCGCCAATGAGCAGTTCTTC; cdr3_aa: CASSLSGANEQFF
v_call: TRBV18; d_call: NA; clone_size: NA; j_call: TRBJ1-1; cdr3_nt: TGTGCCATCTCACAAAGGCAAGAGATTGAAGCTTTCTTT; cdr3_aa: CAISQRQEIEAFF
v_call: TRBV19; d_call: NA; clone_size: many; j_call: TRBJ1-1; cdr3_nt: TGTGCCAGTAGTATCGACTTTACAAGGGACACTGAAGCTTTCTTT; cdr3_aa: CASSIDFTRDTEAFF
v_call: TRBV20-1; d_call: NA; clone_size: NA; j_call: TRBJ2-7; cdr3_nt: TGCAGTGCTAGAATAAACGGGTTTTGCTACGAGAAGTACTTC; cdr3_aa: CSARINGFCYEKYF
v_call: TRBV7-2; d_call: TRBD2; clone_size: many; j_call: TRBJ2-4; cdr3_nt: TGTGCCAGCAGTAGCGGGAGTACAAACATTCAGTACTTC; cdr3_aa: CASSSGSTNIQYF
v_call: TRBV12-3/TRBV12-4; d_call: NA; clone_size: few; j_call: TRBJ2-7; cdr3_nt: TGTGCCAGCAGTATGACCCCACGCGAGCAGTACTTC; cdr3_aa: CASSMTPREQYF
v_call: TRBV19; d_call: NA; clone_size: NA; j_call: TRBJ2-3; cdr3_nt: TGTGCCAGTAGTCCGGCCCGGGAGAGGGCCACAGATACGCAGTATTTT; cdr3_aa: CASSPARERATDTQYF
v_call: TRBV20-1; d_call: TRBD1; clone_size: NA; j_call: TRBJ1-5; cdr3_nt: TGCAGTTCTTGCCGACAGGGTAATAAGCCCCAGCATTTT; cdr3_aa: CSSCRQGNKPQHF
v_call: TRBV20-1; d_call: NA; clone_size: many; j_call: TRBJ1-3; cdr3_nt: TGCAGTGCTACCCCTGGAAACACCATATATTTT; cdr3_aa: CSATPGNTIYF
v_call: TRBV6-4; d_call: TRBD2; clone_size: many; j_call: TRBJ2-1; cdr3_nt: TGTGCCAGCAGCCTAGCGGGAGGGAACAATGAGCAGTTCTTC; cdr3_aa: CASSLAGGNNEQFF
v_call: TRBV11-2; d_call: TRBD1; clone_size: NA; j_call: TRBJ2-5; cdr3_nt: TGTGCCAGCAATCCCGGGGACAGGTTTTACCAAGAGACCCAGTACTTC; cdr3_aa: CASNPGDRFYQETQYF
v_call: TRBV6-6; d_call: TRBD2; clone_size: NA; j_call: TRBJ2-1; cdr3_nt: TGTGCCAGCAGTTCTCCAGCGGGAGGGCCGGGAACTGAGCAGTTCTTC; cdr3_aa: CASSSPAGGPGTEQFF
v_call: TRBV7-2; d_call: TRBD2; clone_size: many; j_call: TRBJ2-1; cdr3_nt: TGTGCCAGCAGCCGGACTAGCGGCTACAATGAGCAGTTCTTC; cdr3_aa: CASSRTSGYNEQFF
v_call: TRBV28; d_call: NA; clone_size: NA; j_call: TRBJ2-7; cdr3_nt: TGTGCCAGCAGCTCAAGAGGGAGTAATCCCTCCTACGAGCAGTACTTC; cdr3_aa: CASSSRGSNPSYEQYF
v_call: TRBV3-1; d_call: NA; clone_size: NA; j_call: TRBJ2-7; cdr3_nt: TGTGCCAGCAGCCATGGGGCCACGGGATCACCCTACGAGCAGTACTTC; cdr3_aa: CASSHGATGSPYEQYF
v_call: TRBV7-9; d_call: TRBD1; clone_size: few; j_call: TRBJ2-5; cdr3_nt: TGTGCCAGCAGCCACCCCCACAGGGGGCCAGAGACCCAGTACTTC; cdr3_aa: CASSHPHRGPETQYF
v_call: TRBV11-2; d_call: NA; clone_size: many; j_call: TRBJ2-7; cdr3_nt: TGTGCCAGCAGCCCTATTTACGGTGGGCAGTACTTC; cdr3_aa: CASSPIYGGQYF
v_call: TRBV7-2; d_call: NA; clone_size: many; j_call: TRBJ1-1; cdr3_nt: TGTGCCAGCAGCTTAGTAGGGAGGAGGTTGAACACTGAAGCTTTCTTT; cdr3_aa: CASSLVGRRLNTEAFF
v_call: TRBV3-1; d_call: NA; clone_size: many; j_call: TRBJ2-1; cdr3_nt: TGTGCCAGCAGCCAAGACGGAGGCCGGATTGAGCAGTTCTTC; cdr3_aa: CASSQDGGRIEQFF
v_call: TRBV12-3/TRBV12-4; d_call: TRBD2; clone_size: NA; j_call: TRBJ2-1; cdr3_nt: TGTGCCAGGAGTTTATGGCCTAGCGGTTCAAATGAGCAGTTCTTC; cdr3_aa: CARSLWPSGSNEQFF
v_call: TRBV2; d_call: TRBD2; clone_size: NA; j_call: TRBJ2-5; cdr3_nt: TGTGCCAGCAGTGCTCGGGAGGGCCGCGAGACCCAGTACTTC; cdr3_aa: CASSAREGRETQYF
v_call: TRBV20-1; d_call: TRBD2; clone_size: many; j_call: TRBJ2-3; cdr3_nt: TGCAGTGCTAGACCCTTGACTAGCGGGAGGTCAGATACGCAGTATTTT; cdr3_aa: CSARPLTSGRSDTQYF
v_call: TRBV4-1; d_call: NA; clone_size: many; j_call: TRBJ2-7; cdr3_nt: TGCGCCAGCAGCCAAGTCCGGGGCAGGAACAACGAGCAGTACTTC; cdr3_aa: CASSQVRGRNNEQYF
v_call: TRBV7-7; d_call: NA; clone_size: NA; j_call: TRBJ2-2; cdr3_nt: TGTGCCAGCAGTCCACTCACCGGGGAGCTGTTTTTT; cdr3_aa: CASSPLTGELFF
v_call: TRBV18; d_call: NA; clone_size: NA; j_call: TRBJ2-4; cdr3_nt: TGTGCCAGCTCACCGAATCCCAAAAACATTCAGTACTTC; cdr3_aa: CASSPNPKNIQYF
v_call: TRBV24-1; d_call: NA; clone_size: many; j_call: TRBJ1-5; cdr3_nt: TGTGCCACCAGTGATTTTTCAGGGGAGCCCCAGCATTTT; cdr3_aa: CATSDFSGEPQHF
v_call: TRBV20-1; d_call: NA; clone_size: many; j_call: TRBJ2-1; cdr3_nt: TGCAGTGCGCCACTGTCCAGGTACAATGAGCAGTTCTTC; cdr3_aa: CSAPLSRYNEQFF
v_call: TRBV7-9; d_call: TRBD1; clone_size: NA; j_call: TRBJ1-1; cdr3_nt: TGTGCCAGCAGCCCCCGGACAGGGAACACTGAAGCTTTATTT; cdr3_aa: CASSPRTGNTEALF
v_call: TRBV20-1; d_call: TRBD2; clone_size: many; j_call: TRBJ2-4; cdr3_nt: TGCAGTGCTATGGGGACTAGCGGGAGAAACATTCAGTACTTC; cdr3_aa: CSAMGTSGRNIQYF
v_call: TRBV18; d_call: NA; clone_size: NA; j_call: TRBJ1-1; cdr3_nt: TGTGCCAGCTCAACGGGGTCCACTGAAGCTTTCTTT; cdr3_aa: CASSTGSTEAFF
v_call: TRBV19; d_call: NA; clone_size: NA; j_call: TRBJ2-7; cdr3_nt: TGTGCCAGTAGTATGATGGCAGGATCCTACGAGCAGTACTTC; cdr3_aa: CASSMMAGSYEQYF
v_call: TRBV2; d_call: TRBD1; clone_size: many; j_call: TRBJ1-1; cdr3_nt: TGTGCCAGCGTCCAGGGGGGCACTGAAGCTTTCTTT; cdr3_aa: CASVQGGTEAFF
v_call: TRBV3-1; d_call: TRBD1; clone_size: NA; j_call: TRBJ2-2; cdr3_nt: TGTGCCAGCAGCCTGCGGACAGGACTTTACACCGGGGAGCTGTTTTTT; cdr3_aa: CASSLRTGLYTGELFF
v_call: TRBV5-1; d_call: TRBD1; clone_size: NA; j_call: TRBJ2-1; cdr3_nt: TGCGCCAGCAGCTCGGGGGACAGGGGCCACAATGAGCAGTTCTTC; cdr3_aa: CASSSGDRGHNEQFF
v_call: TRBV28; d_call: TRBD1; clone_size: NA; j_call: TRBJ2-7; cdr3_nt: TGTGCCAGCAGTTTTCCGGGACAGGGGGACGAGCAGTACTTC; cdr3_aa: CASSFPGQGDEQYF
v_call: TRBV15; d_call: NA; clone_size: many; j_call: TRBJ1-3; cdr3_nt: TGTGCCACCAGCAGAGCAAGGACCGACGATCCCACCATATATTTT; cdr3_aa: CATSRARTDDPTIYF
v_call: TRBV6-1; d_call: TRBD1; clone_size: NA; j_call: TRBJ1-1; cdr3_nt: TGTGCCAGCAGAAGAGACAGGGATCGAAAAGCTTTCTTT; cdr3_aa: CASRRDRDRKAFF
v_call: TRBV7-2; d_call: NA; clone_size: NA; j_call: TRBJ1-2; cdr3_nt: TGTGCCACCTTTGACGGGACATCTATCTATGGCTACACCTTC; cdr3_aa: CATFDGTSIYGYTF